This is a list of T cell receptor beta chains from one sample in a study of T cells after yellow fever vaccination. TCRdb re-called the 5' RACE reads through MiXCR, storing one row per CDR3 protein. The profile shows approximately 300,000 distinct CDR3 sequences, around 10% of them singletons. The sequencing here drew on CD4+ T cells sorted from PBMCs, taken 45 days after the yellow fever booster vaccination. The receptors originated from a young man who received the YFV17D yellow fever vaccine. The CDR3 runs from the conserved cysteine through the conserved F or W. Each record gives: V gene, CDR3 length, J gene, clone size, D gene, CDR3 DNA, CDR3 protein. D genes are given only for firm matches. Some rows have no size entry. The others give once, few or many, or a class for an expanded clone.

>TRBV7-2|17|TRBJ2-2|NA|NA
TGTGCCAGCAGCTTCGGACAGCTAAACTGGAACACCGGGGAGCTGTTTTTT
CASSFGQLNWNTGELFF
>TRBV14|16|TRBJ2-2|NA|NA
TGTGCCAGCAGCCAACCGGGTCTGGTTAGCACCGGGGAGCTGTTTTTT
CASSQPGLVSTGELFF
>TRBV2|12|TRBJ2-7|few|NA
TGTGCCACCCGTAAGAGCTCCTACGAGCAGTACTTC
CATRKSSYEQYF
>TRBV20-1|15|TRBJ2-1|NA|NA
TGCAGTGCGCCGGGGAAGGTGGGGGCATACAATGAGCAGTTCTTC
CSAPGKVGAYNEQFF
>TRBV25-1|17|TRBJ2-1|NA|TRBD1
TGTGCCAGCAGTGATACCGGGACAGGGAATTTTTTGGATGAGCAGTTCTTC
CASSDTGTGNFLDEQFF
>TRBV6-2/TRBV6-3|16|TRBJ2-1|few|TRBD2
TGTGCCAGCAGGCCGCTAGCGGGGGGATCGTACAATGAGCAGTTCTTC
CASRPLAGGSYNEQFF
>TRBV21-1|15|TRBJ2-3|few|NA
TGTGCCAGCAGCAATCAGGGGTCTAGCACAGATACGCAGTATTTT
CASSNQGSSTDTQYF
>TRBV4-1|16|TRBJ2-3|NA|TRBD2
TGCGCCAGCAGCCAAAAACCCGGACTAGCGGTGTATACGCAGTATTTT
CASSQKPGLAVYTQYF
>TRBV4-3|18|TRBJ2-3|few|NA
TGCGCCAGCAGCCAAGTCGCTCGGACCGACTCCGTGACAGATATGCAGTATTTT
CASSQVARTDSVTDMQYF
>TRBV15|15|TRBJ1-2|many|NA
TGTGCCACCAGCAGAGAAGGGAAGTGGGGCTATGGCTACACCTTC
CATSREGKWGYGYTF
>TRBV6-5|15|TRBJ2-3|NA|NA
TGTGCCAGCAGTTACTCCTACATGGATACAGATACGCAGTATTTT
CASSYSYMDTDTQYF